This T cell receptor beta chain was documented in a study of control samples from healthy donors and cancer patients. The repertoire was sequenced with immunoSEQ multiplex PCR; TCRdb's copy has only in-frame clones and lacks some. The sample lists around 68,000 clones, roughly 80% seen once, with less than 15% in the top ten. This clone was detected a few times. The CDR3 is 19 residues long. V was pared by 2 bases and J by 0 bases, with 25 bases between. The V gene's germline CDR1 is GTSNPN and CDR2 SVGIG (reference sequence). The sequence was obtained from a man aged 45 to 65 in good health. The chain carries TRBV30 and TRBJ1-2; possible D gene TRBD1, 5 bases. Sequencing was done on a sample of blood. The CDR3 DNA sequence: TGTGCCTGGAGTATAGAGATAACCCTGCGGGGCCCAACTAACTATGGCTACACCTTC. This encodes CAWSIEITLRGPTNYGYTF.